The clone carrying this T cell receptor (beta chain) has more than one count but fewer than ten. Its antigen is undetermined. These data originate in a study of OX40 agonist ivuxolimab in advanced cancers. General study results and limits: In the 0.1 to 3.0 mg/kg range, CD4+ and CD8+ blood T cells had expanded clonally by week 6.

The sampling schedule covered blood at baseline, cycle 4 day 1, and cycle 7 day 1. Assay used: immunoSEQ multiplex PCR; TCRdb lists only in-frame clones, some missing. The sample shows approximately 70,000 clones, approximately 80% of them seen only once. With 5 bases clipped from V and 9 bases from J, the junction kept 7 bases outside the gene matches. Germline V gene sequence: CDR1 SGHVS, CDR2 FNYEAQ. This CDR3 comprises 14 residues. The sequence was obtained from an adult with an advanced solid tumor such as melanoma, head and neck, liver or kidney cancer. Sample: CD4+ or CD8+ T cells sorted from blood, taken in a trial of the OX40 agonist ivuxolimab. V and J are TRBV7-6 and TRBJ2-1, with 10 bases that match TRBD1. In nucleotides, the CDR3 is TGTGCCAGCAGCGACGGGACAGGGGTAGGTGAGCAGTTCTTC. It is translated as CASSDGTGVGEQFF.